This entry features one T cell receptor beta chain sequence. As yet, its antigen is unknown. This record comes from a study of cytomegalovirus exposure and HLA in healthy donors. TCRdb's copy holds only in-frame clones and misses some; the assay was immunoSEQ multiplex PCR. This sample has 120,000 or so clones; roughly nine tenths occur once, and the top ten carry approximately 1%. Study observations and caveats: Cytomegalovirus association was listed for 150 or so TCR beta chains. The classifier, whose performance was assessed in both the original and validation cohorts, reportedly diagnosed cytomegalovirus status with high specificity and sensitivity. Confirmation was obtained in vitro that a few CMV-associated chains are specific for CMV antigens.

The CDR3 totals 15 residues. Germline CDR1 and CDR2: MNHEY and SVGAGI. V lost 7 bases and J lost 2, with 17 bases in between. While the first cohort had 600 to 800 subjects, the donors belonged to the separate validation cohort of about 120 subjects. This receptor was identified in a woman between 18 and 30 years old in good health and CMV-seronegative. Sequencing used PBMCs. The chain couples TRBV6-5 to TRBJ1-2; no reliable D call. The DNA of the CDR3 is TGTGCCAGCAATCCCGAAGCCGACTGGAACTATGGCTACACCTTC. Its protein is CASNPEADWNYGYTF.